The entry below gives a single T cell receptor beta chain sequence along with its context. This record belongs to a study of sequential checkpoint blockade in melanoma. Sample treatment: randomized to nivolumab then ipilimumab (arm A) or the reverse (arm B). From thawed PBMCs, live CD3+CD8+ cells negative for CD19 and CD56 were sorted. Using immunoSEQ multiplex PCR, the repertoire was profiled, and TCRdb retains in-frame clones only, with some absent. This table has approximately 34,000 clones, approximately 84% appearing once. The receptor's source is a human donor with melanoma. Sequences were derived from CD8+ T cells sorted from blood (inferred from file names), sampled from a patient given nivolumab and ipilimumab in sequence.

The CDR3 sequence: CASIWGLISGNTIYF. DNA for the CDR3: TGTGCCAGCATATGGGGACTGATCTCTGGAAACACCATATATTTT. The chain has TRBV2 and TRBJ1-3; possibly TRBD1 for D (5 bases). The CDR3 covers 15 residues. V was trimmed by 7 bases and J by 0 bases, leaving 13 bases between them. The germline V gene encodes CDR1 SNHLY and CDR2 FYNNEI.